These 10 T cell receptor beta chains share one sample of origin, sequenced in a study of identical twins (dated by TCRdb to the mid-2010s). Libraries were built with 5' RACE. Sequencing relied on an Illumina HiSeq 2000. TCRdb reran the public reads through fastp at Q25 and MiXCR, keeping productive beta chains. Here each entry gathers all rows of one CDR3 protein and keeps the most common genes and DNA. In all, the sample holds 700,000 to 950,000 distinct CDR3 sequences, and approximately 13% of those were seen once. The top ten constitute under 2% of the sample. The same sample was also used in a study of yellow fever vaccine responses in identical twins.

The sample was PBMCs. These receptors came from a young woman in good health.

This clonotype was counted a few times. This chain connects TRBV10-2 to TRBJ2-3, with 8 bases identical to TRBD2. Germline V gene sequence: CDR1 WSHSY, CDR2 SAAADI. The CDR3 is 15 amino acids. V shed 4 bases and J 3 bases; nucleotides not matched to a gene: 6. The CDR3 bases are TGCGCCAGCAGTGGGCCTAGCGGGCCAACAGATACGCAGTATTTT. Its protein is CASSGPSGPTDTQYF.

The chain joins TRBV30 to TRBJ2-7; D unresolved. This CDR3 comprises 11 residues. Germline V gene lookup returns CDR1 GTSNPN and CDR2 SVGIG (reference sequence). Trimming pared 2 bases from V and 2 bases from J, leaving 4 bases between. The CDR3 sequence: CAWSTAYEQYV. CDR3 DNA: TGTGCCTGGAGTACGGCCTACGAGCAGTACGTC.

This clonotype was detected only a few times. The CDR3 coding sequence is TGTGCCAGCAGTTCAGTCCAGGGCCGTGAGCAGTTCTTC. As protein: CASSSVQGREQFF. This rearrangement joins TRBV12-3 or TRBV12-4 to TRBJ2-1; weak D call: TRBD1 (5 bases). CDR3 length: 13 residues. V shed 4 bases and J shed 9 bases, with 13 bases lying between them.

This clonotype was observed a few times. This sequence joins TRBV6-1 and TRBJ2-1; TRBD2 matches at 8 bases. The CDR3 contains 13 residues. The V segment lost 5 bases and the J segment 10 bases; nucleotides outside the gene matches: 7. Germline V gene data show CDR1 as MNHNS and CDR2 as SASEGT. CDR3 sequence reads: CASSTGGLGEQFF. The CDR3 bases are TGTGCCAGCAGTACGGGAGGGCTTGGAGAGCAGTTCTTC.

This clonotype showed up many times. J is TRBJ2-2 and V is TRBV7-9; 8 bases fit TRBD1. The CDR3 is 16 residues long. The ends lost 3 bases at V and 6 bases at J; junction bases unmatched: 9. The V gene's germline CDR1 is SEHNR and CDR2 FQNEAQ (reference sequence). The CDR3 region has the DNA TGTGCCAGCAGCTTGTTCAGGACAGGGTCAGCCGGGGAGCTGTTTTTT. Translation gives CASSLFRTGSAGELFF.

This clonotype was picked up a small number of times. This chain uses TRBV14 with TRBJ2-7; D possibly uses TRBD1 or TRBD2 (5 bases each). The CDR3 has 15 amino acids. The germline V gene encodes CDR1 SGHDN and CDR2 FVKESK. Between the trimmed V and J ends, which lost 2 bases and 5 bases, there was a span of 16 bases. The CDR3 protein is CASSQTRGWQNEQYF. The CDR3 DNA follows: TGTGCCAGCAGCCAAACTCGGGGCTGGCAAAACGAGCAGTACTTC.

There are a few counts of this clonotype. V and J are TRBV4-2 and TRBJ2-7; D is tentatively TRBD1 or TRBD2 (5 bases each). V was shortened by 0 bases and J by 2 bases, with 11 bases between the two germline ends. Germline V gene sequence: CDR1 LGHNA, CDR2 YNFKEQ. This CDR3 has 15 residues. CDR3 DNA: TGTGCCAGCAGCCAAGAAGAGGGGATCGCCTACGAGCAGTACGTC. Translated: CASSQEEGIAYEQYV.

This clonotype was observed at least ten times. The gene calls are TRBV6-1 and TRBJ1-5; TRBD1 matches at 11 bases. Losses at the gene ends were 6 bases for V and 1 base for J; bases not matched to a gene: 2. Germline values: CDR1 MNHNS, CDR2 SASEGT. The CDR3 runs to 15 residues. The CDR3 reads CASRDRGPSNQPQHF. DNA of the CDR3: TGTGCCAGCAGGGACAGGGGGCCAAGCAATCAGCCCCAGCATTTT.

This clonotype appeared a few times. V usage is TRBV12-3 or TRBV12-4 and J usage is TRBJ1-2, with D possibly TRBD1 on 6 matching bases. The germline V and J ends were trimmed by 6 bases and 3 bases, with 20 bases remaining between them. The CDR3 contains 16 residues. In DNA form, the CDR3 reads TGTGCCAGCAGCCCACCTACAGGGTTTAAGGACTATGGCTACACCTTC. Protein sequence: CASSPPTGFKDYGYTF.

The chain links TRBV25-1 to TRBJ2-5, with 9 positions matching TRBD1. Germline V lookup: CDR1 MGHDK, CDR2 SYGVNS. The CDR3 covers 15 residues. The V segment lost 3 bases and the J segment 2 bases; nucleotides outside the gene matches: 4. DNA for the CDR3: TGTGCCAGCAGTGAGGGGACAGGGTTACAAGAGACCCAGTACTTC. Residues: CASSEGTGLQETQYF.